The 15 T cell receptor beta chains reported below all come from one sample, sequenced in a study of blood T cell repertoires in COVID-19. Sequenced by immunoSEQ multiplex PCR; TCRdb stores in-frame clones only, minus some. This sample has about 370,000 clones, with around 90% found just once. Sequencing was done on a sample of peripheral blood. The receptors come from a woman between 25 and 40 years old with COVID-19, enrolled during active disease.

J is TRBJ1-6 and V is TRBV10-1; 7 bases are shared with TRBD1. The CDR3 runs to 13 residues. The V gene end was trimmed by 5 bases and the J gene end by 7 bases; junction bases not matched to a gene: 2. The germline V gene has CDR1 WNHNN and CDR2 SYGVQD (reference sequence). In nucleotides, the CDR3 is TGCGCCAGCAGTAGGGACAGAAATTCACCCCTCCACTTT. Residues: CASSRDRNSPLHF.

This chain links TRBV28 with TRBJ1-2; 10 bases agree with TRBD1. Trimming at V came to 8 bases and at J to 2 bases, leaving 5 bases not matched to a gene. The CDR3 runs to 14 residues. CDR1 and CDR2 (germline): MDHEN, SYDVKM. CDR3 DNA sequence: TGTGCCAGCGGGCGGGACAGGGGCAACTATGGCTACACCTTC. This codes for CASGRDRGNYGYTF.

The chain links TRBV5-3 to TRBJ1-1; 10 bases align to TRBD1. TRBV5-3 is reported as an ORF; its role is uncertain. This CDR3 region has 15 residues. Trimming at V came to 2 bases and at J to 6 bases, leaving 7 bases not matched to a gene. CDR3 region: CARSLGTGEFPEAFF. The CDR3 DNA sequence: TGTGCCAGAAGCTTAGGGACAGGGGAGTTTCCTGAAGCTTTCTTT.

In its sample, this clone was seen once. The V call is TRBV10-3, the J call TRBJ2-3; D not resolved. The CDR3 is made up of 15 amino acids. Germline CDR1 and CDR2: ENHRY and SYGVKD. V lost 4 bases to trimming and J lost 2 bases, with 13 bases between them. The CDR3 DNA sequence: TGTGCCATCAGTGCCAACTCGATATACACAGATACGCAGTATTTT. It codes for CAISANSIYTDTQYF.

The CDR3 spells CSARVSEQFF. In nucleotides, the CDR3 is TGCAGCGCCAGGGTTAGTGAGCAGTTCTTC. The chain joins TRBV29-1 to TRBJ2-1; TRBD1 might be the D (5 bases). Germline CDR1 and CDR2: SQVTM and ANQGSEA. Between the trimmed V and J ends, which lost 7 bases and 9 bases, there was a span of 10 bases. The CDR3 length is 10 residues.

The DNA of the CDR3 is TGCGCCAGCAGCCCGGGGAGCTCCTACAATGAGCAGTTCTTC. Its protein product is CASSPGSSYNEQFF. The chain links TRBV4-1 to TRBJ2-1, with D possibly matching TRBD2 (5 bases). The CDR3 is made up of 14 amino acids. V lost 4 bases to trimming and J lost 0 bases, with 7 bases between them. Germline CDR1 is MGHRA and CDR2 is YSYEKL.

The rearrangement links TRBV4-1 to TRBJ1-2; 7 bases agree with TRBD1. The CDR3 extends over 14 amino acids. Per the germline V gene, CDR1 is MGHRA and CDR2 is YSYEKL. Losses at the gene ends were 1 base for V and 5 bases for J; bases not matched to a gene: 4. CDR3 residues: CASSQGDRAYGYTF. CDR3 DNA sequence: TGCGCCAGCAGCCAAGGCGACAGGGCATATGGCTACACCTTC.

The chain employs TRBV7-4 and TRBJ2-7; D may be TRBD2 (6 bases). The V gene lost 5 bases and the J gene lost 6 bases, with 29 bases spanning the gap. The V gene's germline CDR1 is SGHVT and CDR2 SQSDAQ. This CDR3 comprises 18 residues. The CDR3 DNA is TGTGCCAGCAGCCCCGTGGGCGGGACCAGCCGGGGCCATTGCGAGCAGTACGTC. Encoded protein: CASSPVGGTSRGHCEQYV.

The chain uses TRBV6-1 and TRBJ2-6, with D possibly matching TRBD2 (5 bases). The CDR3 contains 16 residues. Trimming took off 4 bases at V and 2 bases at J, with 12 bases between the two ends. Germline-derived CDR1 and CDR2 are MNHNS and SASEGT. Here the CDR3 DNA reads TGTGCCAGCAGTGTAAGTCCGGGGACTGGGGCCAACGTCCTGACTTTC. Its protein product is CASSVSPGTGANVLTF.

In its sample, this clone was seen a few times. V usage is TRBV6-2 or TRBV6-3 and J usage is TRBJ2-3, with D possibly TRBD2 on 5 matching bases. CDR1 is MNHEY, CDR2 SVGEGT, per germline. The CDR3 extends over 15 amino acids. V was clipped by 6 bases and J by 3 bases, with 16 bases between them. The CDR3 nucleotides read TGTGCCAGCAGCTTTACTAGGAGTGGGACAGATACGCAGTATTTT. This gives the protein CASSFTRSGTDTQYF.

The DNA of the CDR3 is TGTGCCAGTAGTCCCTCAGACAGACTCATTAACTATGGCTACACCTTC. Protein sequence: CASSPSDRLINYGYTF. The V and J genes are TRBV19 and TRBJ1-2; tentative D call: TRBD1 (5 bases). The CDR3 is 16 residues long. From germline, CDR1 is LNHDA and CDR2 SQIVND (reference sequence). V was trimmed by 5 bases and J by 1 base, leaving 17 bases between them.

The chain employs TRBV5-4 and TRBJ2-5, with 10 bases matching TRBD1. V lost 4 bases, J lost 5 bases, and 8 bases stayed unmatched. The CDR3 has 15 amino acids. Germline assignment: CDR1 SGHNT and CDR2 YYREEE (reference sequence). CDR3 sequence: CASSPIGQGEETQYF. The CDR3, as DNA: TGTGCCAGCAGCCCCATCGGACAGGGGGAGGAGACCCAGTACTTC.

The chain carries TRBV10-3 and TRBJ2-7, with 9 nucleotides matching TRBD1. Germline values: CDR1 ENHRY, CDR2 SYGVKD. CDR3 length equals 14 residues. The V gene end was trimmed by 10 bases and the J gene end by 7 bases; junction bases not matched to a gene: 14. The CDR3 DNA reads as TGTGCCACCACTTGGGGACAGGGTTTCAGTGAGCAGTACTTC. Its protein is CATTWGQGFSEQYF.

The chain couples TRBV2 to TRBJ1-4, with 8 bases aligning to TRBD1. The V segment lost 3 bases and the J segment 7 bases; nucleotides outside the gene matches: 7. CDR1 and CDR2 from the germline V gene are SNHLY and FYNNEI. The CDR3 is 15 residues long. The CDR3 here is CASSDFRTGSEKLFF. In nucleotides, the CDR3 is TGTGCCAGCAGTGACTTTCGGACAGGGAGTGAAAAACTGTTTTTT.

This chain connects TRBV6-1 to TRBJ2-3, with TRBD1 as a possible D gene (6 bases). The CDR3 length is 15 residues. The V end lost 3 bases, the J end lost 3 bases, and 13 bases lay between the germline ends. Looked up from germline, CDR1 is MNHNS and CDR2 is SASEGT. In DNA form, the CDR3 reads TGTGCCAGCAGTGACAGCCAGGGGTTGACAGATACGCAGTATTTT. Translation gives CASSDSQGLTDTQYF.